This T cell receptor beta chain was retrieved from a study of T cells in Graves' hyperthyroidism and ophthalmopathy. RNA transcripts yielded amplified TCR beta CDR3 regions. Primed by the HTBI set, a first-round RT-PCR was run on the TCR CDR3. TCRdb reprocessed the multiplex PCR reads via MiXCR and lists one record per CDR3 protein. In the table there are roughly 700,000 distinct CDR3 sequences, 30% to 40% of which are singletons. CDR1 and CDR2 from the germline V gene are LNHDA and SQIVND (reference sequence). V shed 4 bases and J shed 3 bases, with 15 bases lying between them. This CDR3 has 15 residues. In its sample, this clonotype was seen many times.

The sequenced material came from blood. This receptor was obtained from a woman aged 40 to 50 with Graves' hyperthyroidism. J is TRBJ2-5 and V is TRBV19; D is perhaps TRBD1 (5 bases). The CDR3 DNA follows: TGTGCCAGTAGTACTCCAAGACAGAGTGAAGAGACCCAGTACTTC. Its translation: CASSTPRQSEETQYF.